Presented here are 22 T cell receptor beta chains from one specimen sequenced in a study of neurological immune-mediated disorders. From the 5' RACE reads, TCRdb called clonotypes with MiXCR, one entry per CDR3 protein. The table includes tens of thousands of distinct CDR3 sequences, 13% detected once. Time point meaning: technical triplicate 1. Sequenced: CD4+ T cells from blood. The receptor set was obtained from a female donor with HTLV-1-associated myelopathy (HAM/TSP).

This clonotype rates as medium-sized. The J gene is TRBJ1-1, the V gene TRBV12-3 or TRBV12-4; D may be TRBD1 (6 bases). The CDR3 has 11 residues. Trimming took 3 bases from V and 10 from J, leaving 9 bases between them. The CDR3 coding sequence is TGTGCCAGCAGTTTCGGAGGGGGAGCTTTCTTT. Amino acid sequence: CASSFGGGAFF.

The V and J genes are TRBV29-1 and TRBJ2-3; D uncertain. The CDR3 covers 14 residues. CDR1 and CDR2 (germline): SQVTM, ANQGSEA. With 5 bases removed from V and 6 bases from J, the gap between germline ends came to 18 bases. CDR3 sequence reads: CSVRARTTTDTQYF. In DNA form, the CDR3 reads TGCAGCGTTCGGGCCCGGACGACAACGGATACGCAGTATTTT.

The sample holds many counts of this clonotype. The chain employs TRBV7-6 and TRBJ1-2, with 7 positions matching TRBD1. The CDR3 has 13 residues. V dropped 0 bases and J dropped 8; count of bases not matched to a gene: 3. Germline loops: CDR1 SGHVS, CDR2 FNYEAQ. The CDR3 nucleotides read TGTGCCAGCAGCTTAGCAGGGGGCGACGGCTACACCTTC. Its protein is CASSLAGGDGYTF.

This clonotype was observed at least ten times. The chain combines TRBV20-1 with TRBJ1-2; the match to TRBD1 covers 8 bases. Germline-derived CDR1 and CDR2 are DFQATT and SNEGSKA (reference sequence). The CDR3 has 12 residues. V lost 2 bases and J lost 10; bases outside the gene matches: 6. CDR3 amino acids: CSARPGQAIYTF. CDR3 DNA: TGCAGTGCTAGACCGGGACAGGCCATCTACACCTTC.

This clonotype was picked up many times. This sequence joins TRBV12-3 or TRBV12-4 and TRBJ1-2; 8 nucleotides match TRBD1. The ends lost 6 bases at V and 8 bases at J; junction bases unmatched: 8. The CDR3 loop spans 13 amino acids. The DNA for the CDR3 is TGTGCCAGCAGGTCGGACAGGGCCGGGGGCTACACCTTC. It specifies CASRSDRAGGYTF.

In this sample, this clonotype turned up many times. This chain links TRBV29-1 with TRBJ1-4; tentatively, D is TRBD1 (6 bases). Germline CDR1 reads SQVTM; CDR2 reads ANQGSEA. Deletions cut 6 bases from V and 8 bases from J, with 22 bases between. The CDR3 spans 15 residues. CDR3 DNA: TGCAGCGTATCAGGAAATTCAGGGGCTTTGGAAAAACTGTTTTTT. It yields the protein CSVSGNSGALEKLFF.

This clonotype was observed at least ten times. The chain recombines TRBV4-2 with TRBJ2-7; the match to TRBD1 covers 10 bases. The length of the CDR3 is 15 residues. V lost 4 bases, J lost 5 bases, and 8 bases stayed unmatched. CDR1 and CDR2 from the germline V gene are LGHNA and YNFKEQ. The CDR3 region has the DNA TGTGCCAGCAGCCGAACGGGACAGGGGACCCACGAGCAGTACTTC. Its protein is CASSRTGQGTHEQYF.

This clonotype was seen at least ten times. This rearrangement joins TRBV5-6 to TRBJ2-7; D unresolved. The ends were cut back, 5 bases at V and 7 bases at J, with 16 bases in the middle. The germline CDR1 and CDR2 sequences are SGHDT and YYEEEE. The CDR3 has 13 residues. CDR3 sequence: CASSSGPHGEQYF. CDR3 coding DNA: TGTGCCAGCAGTTCCGGGCCCCACGGGGAGCAGTACTTC.

This clonotype was seen repeatedly, ten times or more. The rearrangement links TRBV7-2 to TRBJ2-6; D is undetermined. V was cut by 2 bases and J by 2 bases, with 10 bases left in between. This CDR3 comprises 16 residues. The germline gives CDR1 SGHTA, CDR2 FQGNSA. CDR3 coding DNA: TGTGCCAGCAGCTTAACGTTACGAGCTGGGGCCAACGTCCTGACTTTC. This codes for CASSLTLRAGANVLTF.

This clonotype was counted ten times or more. The genes are TRBV5-1 and TRBJ2-7, with D perhaps TRBD2 (5 bases). V shed 4 bases and J shed 3 bases, with 8 bases lying between them. The CDR3 totals 12 residues. CDR1 and CDR2 from the germline V gene are SGHRS and YFSETQ. The CDR3 nucleotides are TGCGCCAGCAGCGAGGGAATCTACGAGCAGTACTTC. Amino acids: CASSEGIYEQYF.

This clonotype was found many times. This chain connects TRBV2 to TRBJ2-5; TRBD1 might be the D (6 bases). There are 15 residues in the CDR3. The germline V and J ends were trimmed by 5 bases and 2 bases, with 15 bases remaining between them. The germline gives CDR1 SNHLY, CDR2 FYNNEI. CDR3 amino acids: CASSSSLGQQETQYF. The CDR3 DNA sequence: TGTGCCAGCAGTTCGTCTCTGGGACAACAAGAGACCCAGTACTTC.

This clonotype was detected ten times or more. The chain links TRBV11-2 to TRBJ2-4, with 7 bases that match TRBD2. Germline loops: CDR1 SGHAT, CDR2 FQNNGV. The CDR3 loop spans 16 amino acids. The trim removed 1 base at V and 8 bases at J, leaving 11 bases unmatched. CDR3 nucleotide sequence: TGTGCCAGCAGCTTAGTTTCCAATCCAGGGAGGGACATTCAGTACTTC. Protein product: CASSLVSNPGRDIQYF.

The chain joins TRBV5-1 to TRBJ2-1, with 14 nucleotides matching TRBD2. V shed 3 bases and J 8 bases; nucleotides not matched to a gene: 10. This CDR3 region has 17 residues. Germline V gene data show CDR1 as SGHRS and CDR2 as YFSETQ. As DNA, the CDR3 is TGCGCCAGCAGCTGGGGACTAGCGGGAGTTCTGTGGGATGAGCAGTTCTTC. Protein sequence: CASSWGLAGVLWDEQFF.

Remarks on this clonotype: This may stem from a read error, because a much larger clone lies one nucleotide away. The chain uses TRBV11-3 and TRBJ2-3, with D perhaps assigned TRBD1 or TRBD2 (5 bases each). The V end lost 7 bases, the J end lost 9 bases, and 17 bases lay between the germline ends. This CDR3 is built from 13 residues. Germline loops: CDR1 SGHNT, CDR2 YENEEA. CDR3 residues: CASNSPGAGTQYF. In DNA form, the CDR3 reads TGTGCCAGCAACTCTCCCGGGGCAGGCACGCAGTATTTT. Full variable domain (remainder filled in from reference TRBV11-3 and TRBJ2-3): EAGVVQSPRYKIIEKKQPVAFWCNPISGHNTLYWYLQNLGQGPELLIRYENEEAVDDSQLPKDRFSAERLKGVDSTLKIQPAELGDSAVYLCASNSPGAGTQYFGPGTRLTVL.

This clonotype was recorded many times. The chain uses TRBV28 and TRBJ1-2; unclear D gene. Germline assignment: CDR1 MDHEN and CDR2 SYDVKM. V was cut by 5 bases and J by 10 bases, with 26 bases left in between. CDR3 length: 16 amino acids. The chain's CDR3 is CASSGLFQAGLHFYTF. CDR3 nucleotide sequence: TGTGCCAGCAGTGGGCTATTCCAGGCAGGATTACATTTCTACACCTTC.

This clonotype was seen repeatedly, ten times or more. The V gene is TRBV6-1, the J gene TRBJ1-2; D unclear. This CDR3 has 12 amino acids. The ends were cut back, 1 base at V and 9 bases at J, with 9 bases in the middle. Germline V gene lookup returns CDR1 MNHNS and CDR2 SASEGT. The CDR3 region has the DNA TGTGCCAGCAGTGAAGGACGGGCAAGCTACACCTTC. It translates to CASSEGRASYTF.

Relative to its sample, this clonotype is medium-sized. This CDR3 reads CASSPGTASTDTQYF. CDR3 in DNA: TGTGCCAGCAGCCCAGGGACTGCTAGCACAGATACGCAGTATTTT. This chain joins TRBV7-3 and TRBJ2-3; maybe TRBD2 (6 bases). In germline, CDR1 is SGHTA, CDR2 FQGTGA. V lost 5 bases, J lost 0 bases, and 12 bases lay in between. This CDR3 comprises 15 residues.

This clonotype was seen just once. The chain links TRBV2 to TRBJ1-5; D call uncertain. The CDR3 length is 12 residues. V gave up 4 bases and J gave up 4 bases, with 5 bases separating them. Looked up from germline, CDR1 is SNHLY and CDR2 is FYNNEI. The CDR3 region has the DNA TGTGCCAGCAGTGGACCAAATCAGCCCCAGCATTTT. This translates into CASSGPNQPQHF.

With respect to this clonotype: This may arise from a read error, as a much more abundant clone is one base away. The V call is TRBV6-1, the J call TRBJ1-6; D gene uncertain. The CDR3 contains 13 residues. Per the germline V gene, CDR1 is MNHNS and CDR2 is SASEGT. The DNA for the CDR3 is TGTGTCAGCTCGGGGTTACATAATTCACCCCTCCACTTT. Translated, it gives CVSSGLHNSPLHF.

This clonotype was seen ten or more times. J is TRBJ2-6 and V is TRBV6-2 or TRBV6-3, with D unclear. Per the germline V gene, CDR1 is MNHEY and CDR2 is SVGEGT. This CDR3 comprises 12 residues. Trimming cost V 9 bases and J 11 bases, with 14 bases left between them. In DNA form, the CDR3 reads TGTGCCAGTGCAGCGTCCGGCTACGTCCTGACTTTC. Protein sequence: CASAASGYVLTF.

About this clonotype itself: A much larger clone sits a single nucleotide away, making a read error possible. The genes are TRBV11-2 and TRBJ2-5, with 11 bases fitting TRBD2. The germline V gene has CDR1 SGHAT and CDR2 FQNNGV. J was trimmed by 1 base and V by 6 bases; bases with no gene match: 7. This CDR3 contains 16 residues. The DNA for the CDR3 is TGTGCCAGCAGATTTGGGCTAGCGGGAGGCCAAGAGACCCAGTACTTC. Its translation is CASRFGLAGGQETQYF.

This clonotype rates as medium-sized. The J gene is TRBJ2-3, the V gene TRBV5-5; the match to TRBD2 covers 7 bases. The germline CDR1 and CDR2 sequences are SGHKS and YYEKEE (reference sequence). V shed 1 base, J shed 0 bases, and the junction held 5 bases outside the gene matches. The CDR3 runs to 16 residues. The chain's CDR3 is CASSLRGSGSTDTQYF. The CDR3 nucleotides are TGTGCCAGCAGCTTGCGGGGTAGCGGGAGCACAGATACGCAGTATTTT.